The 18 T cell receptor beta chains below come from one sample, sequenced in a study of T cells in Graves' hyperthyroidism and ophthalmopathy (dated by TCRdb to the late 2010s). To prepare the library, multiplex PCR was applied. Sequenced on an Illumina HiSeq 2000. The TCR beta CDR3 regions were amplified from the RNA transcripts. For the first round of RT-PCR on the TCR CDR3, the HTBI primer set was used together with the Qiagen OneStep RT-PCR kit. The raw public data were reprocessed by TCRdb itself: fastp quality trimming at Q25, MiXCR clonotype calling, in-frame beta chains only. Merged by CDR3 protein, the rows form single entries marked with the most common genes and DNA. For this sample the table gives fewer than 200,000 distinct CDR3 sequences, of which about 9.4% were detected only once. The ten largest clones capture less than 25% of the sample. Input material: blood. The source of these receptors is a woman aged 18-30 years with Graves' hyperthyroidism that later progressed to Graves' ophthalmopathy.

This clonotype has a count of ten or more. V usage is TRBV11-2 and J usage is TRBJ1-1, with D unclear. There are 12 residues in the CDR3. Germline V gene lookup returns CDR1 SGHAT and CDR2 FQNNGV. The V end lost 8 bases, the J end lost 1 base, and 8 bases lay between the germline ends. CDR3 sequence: CASGGPNTEAFF. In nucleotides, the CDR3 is TGTGCCAGCGGCGGACCGAACACTGAAGCTTTCTTT.

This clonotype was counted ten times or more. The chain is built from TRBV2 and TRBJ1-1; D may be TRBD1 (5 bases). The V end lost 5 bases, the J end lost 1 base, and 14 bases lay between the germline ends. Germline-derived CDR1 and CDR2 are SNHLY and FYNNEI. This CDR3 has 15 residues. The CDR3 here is CASSPSFDRNTEAFF. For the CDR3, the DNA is TGTGCCAGCAGTCCTTCCTTCGACAGGAACACTGAAGCTTTCTTT.

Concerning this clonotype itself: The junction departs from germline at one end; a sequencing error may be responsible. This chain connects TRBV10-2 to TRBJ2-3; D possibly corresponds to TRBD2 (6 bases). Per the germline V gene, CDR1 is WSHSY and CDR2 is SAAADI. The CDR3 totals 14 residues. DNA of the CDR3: TGCGCCAGCAGTGAAGCGGGTAGCACAGATGCGCAGTATTTT. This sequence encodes CASSEAGSTDAQYF.

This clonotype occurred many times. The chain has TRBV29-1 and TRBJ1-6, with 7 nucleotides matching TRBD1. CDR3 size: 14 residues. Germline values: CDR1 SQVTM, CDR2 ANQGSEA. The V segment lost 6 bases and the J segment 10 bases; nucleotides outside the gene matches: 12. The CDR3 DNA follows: TGCAGCGTGTCAGTAAGCCAGGGGGGCTCACCCCTCCACTTT. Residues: CSVSVSQGGSPLHF.

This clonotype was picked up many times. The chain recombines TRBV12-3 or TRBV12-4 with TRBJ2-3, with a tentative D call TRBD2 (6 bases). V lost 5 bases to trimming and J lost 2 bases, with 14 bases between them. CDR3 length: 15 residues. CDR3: CASSAFSGLTDTQYF. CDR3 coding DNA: TGTGCCAGCAGTGCCTTTAGCGGCCTCACAGATACGCAGTATTTT.

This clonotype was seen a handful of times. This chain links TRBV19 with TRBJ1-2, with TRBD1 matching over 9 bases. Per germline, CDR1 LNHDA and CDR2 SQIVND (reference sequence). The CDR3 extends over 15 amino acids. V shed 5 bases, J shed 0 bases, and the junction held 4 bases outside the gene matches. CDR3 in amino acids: CASSEGQGPNYGYTF. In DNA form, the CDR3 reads TGTGCCAGTAGTGAGGGACAGGGCCCTAACTATGGCTACACCTTC.

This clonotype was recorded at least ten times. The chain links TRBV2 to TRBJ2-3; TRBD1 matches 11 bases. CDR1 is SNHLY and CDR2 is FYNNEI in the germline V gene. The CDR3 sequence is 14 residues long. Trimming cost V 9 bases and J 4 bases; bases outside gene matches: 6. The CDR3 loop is CASDGQGAPDTQYF. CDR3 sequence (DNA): TGTGCCAGTGACGGACAGGGGGCCCCAGATACGCAGTATTTT.

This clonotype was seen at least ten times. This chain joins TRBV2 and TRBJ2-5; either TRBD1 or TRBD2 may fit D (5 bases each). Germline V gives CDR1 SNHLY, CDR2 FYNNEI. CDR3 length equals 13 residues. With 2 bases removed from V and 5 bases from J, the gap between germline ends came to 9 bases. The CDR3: CASSEFGDETQYF. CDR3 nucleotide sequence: TGTGCCAGCAGTGAATTTGGGGACGAGACCCAGTACTTC.

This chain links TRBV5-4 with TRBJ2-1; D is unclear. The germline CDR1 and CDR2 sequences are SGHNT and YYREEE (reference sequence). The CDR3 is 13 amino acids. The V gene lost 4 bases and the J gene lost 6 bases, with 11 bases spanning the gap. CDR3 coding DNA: TGTGCCAGCAGCCCAGCCGAGATCAATGAGCAGTTCTTC. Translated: CASSPAEINEQFF.

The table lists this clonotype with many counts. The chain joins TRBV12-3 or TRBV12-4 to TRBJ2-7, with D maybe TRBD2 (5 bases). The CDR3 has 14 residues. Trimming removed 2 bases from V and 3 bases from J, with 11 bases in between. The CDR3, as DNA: TGTGCCAGCAGTTTAACGGGATCCAACTACGAGCAGTACTTC. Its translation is CASSLTGSNYEQYF.

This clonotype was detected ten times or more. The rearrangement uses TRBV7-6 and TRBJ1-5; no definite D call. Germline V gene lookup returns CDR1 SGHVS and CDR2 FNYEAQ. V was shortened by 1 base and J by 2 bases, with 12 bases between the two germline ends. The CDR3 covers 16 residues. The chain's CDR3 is CASSLVGFPGNQPQHF. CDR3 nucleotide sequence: TGTGCCAGCAGCTTAGTTGGGTTTCCAGGCAATCAGCCCCAGCATTTT.

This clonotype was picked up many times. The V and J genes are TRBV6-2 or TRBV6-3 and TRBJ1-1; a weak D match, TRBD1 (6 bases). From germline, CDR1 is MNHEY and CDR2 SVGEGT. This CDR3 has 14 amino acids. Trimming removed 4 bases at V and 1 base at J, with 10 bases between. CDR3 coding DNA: TGTGCCAGCAGTTCCCGACAGGAGAACACTGAAGCTTTCTTT. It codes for CASSSRQENTEAFF.

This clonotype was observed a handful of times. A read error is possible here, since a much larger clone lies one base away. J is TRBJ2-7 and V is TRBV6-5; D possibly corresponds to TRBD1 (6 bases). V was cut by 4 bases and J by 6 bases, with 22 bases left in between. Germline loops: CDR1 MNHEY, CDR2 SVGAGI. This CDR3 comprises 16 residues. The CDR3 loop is CASSSNTGTWASEQYF. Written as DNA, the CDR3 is TGTGCCAGCAGTTCTAATACTGGGACATGGGCTTCCGAGCAGTACTTC.

The CDR3 sequence is CASSYDRDQPQHF. The CDR3 nucleotides are TGCGCCAGCAGTTATGACAGGGACCAGCCCCAGCATTTT. The V gene is TRBV5-1, the J gene TRBJ1-5, with 7 bases that match TRBD1. J was trimmed by 7 bases and V by 5 bases; bases with no gene match: 6. The CDR3 is made up of 13 amino acids. CDR1 is SGHRS and CDR2 is YFSETQ in the germline V gene.

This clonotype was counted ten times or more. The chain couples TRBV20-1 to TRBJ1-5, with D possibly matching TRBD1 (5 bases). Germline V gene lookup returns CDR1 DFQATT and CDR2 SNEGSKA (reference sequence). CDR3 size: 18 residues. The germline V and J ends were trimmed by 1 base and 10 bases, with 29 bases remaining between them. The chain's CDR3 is CSARVPTSGGVNSGPQHF. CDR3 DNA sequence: TGCAGTGCTAGAGTCCCGACTTCGGGGGGGGTCAACAGTGGACCCCAGCATTTT.

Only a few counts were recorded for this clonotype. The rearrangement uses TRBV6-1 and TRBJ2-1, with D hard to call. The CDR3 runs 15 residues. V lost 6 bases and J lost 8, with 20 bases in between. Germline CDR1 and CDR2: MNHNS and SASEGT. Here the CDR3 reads CASRALVFGSYEQFF. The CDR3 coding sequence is TGTGCCAGCAGGGCCTTAGTGTTTGGGTCCTATGAGCAGTTCTTC.

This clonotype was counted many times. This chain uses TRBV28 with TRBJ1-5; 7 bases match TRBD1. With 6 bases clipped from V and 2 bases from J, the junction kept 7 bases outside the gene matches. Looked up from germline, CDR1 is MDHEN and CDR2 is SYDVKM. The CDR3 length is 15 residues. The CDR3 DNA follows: TGTGCCAGCAGGCCGACAGGGCTACGCAATCAGCCCCAGCATTTT. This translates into CASRPTGLRNQPQHF.

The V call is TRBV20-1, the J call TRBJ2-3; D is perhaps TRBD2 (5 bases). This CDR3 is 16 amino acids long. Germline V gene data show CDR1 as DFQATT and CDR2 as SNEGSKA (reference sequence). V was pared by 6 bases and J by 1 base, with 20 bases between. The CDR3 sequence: CSASAGNQAGTDTQYF. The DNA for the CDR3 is TGCAGTGCGTCGGCCGGGAATCAGGCTGGCACAGATACGCAGTATTTT.